The clone carrying this TCR beta chain was recorded once. The sample originates from a study of blood T cell repertoires in COVID-19. Study summary: Acute-phase and convalescent COVID-19 samples originated in the United States, Italy and Spain. PBMCs, B-cell-depleted T cells, or T cells provided the cDNA or gDNA that made up the material.

The germline gives CDR1 SNHLY, CDR2 FYNNEI. V lost 6 bases and J 4 bases, leaving 10 bases between the germline ends. This CDR3 is 12 amino acids long. Original methodology: Amplification of reference gene primers provided the estimated nucleated cell counts. Assay: immunoSEQ multiplex PCR; the TCRdb copy retains only in-frame clones and omits some. V, J and clone size derive from that table, while D and trimming were established from the DNA sequence. This sample has under 100,000 clones, with about nine tenths found just once. Input material: peripheral blood. The chain is built from TRBV2 and TRBJ2-7; no firm D call. The origin of this receptor is a male donor with acute or convalescent COVID-19. The DNA of the CDR3 is TGTGCCAGCAGAGACACAGAGTACGAGCAGTACTTC. Translated, it gives CASRDTEYEQYF.